The source of this TCR beta chain is a study of molecular identifiers for immune sequencing clone quantification. V lost 3 bases, J lost 1 base, and 10 bases lay in between. The CDR3 sequence is 15 residues long. Germline lookup yields CDR1 LNHDA and CDR2 SQIVND (reference sequence). TCRdb passed the PCR reads through MiXCR, listing each CDR3 protein once. The table records fewer than 350,000 distinct CDR3 sequences, about a quarter of them present only once. This chain connects TRBV19 to TRBJ1-5; D is possibly TRBD1 (5 bases). This sequence originates from a human donor in good health. Some libraries in this study had Jurkat cell RNA spiked in. The sequenced material came from naive CD8+ T cells from blood, with Jurkat cell RNA spiked in. Subset specified: FACS-sorted CD8+CD4-CCR7+CD45RA+ naive T cells. DNA of the CDR3: TGTGCCAGTAGTATGGATTGGGGGAGCAATCAGCCCCAGCATTTT. This gives the protein CASSMDWGSNQPQHF.